This T cell receptor (beta chain) was found in a study of blood T cells in healthy people across ages. Overall study results and limits: CMV status of donors was not determined, possibly confounding expanded clonotype changes. Estimated diversity that came from one million T cells was considered an underestimate.

The germline V gene encodes CDR1 SGHTA and CDR2 FQGNSA. Trimming removed 5 bases from V and 4 bases from J; junction bases left unmatched: 7. CDR3 size: 15 residues. Alongside a J-beta primer mix, a sample-barcoded 5' primer served in a second PCR lasting about 7 to 11 cycles. With 12 random nucleotides, a template-switch adaptor tagged each individual cDNA molecule. TCRdb recomputed calls from the 5' RACE reads with MiXCR, one row per CDR3 protein. The table includes hundreds of thousands of distinct CDR3 sequences, roughly 21% detected once. This clonotype was seen a handful of times. What it binds is not known.

Input material: blood. This chain connects TRBV7-2 to TRBJ2-3; the match to TRBD2 covers 9 bases. The source is a man between 65 and 79 years old in good health. CDR3 sequence reads: CASSPYLAGADTQYF. CDR3 bases: TGTGCCAGCAGCCCATACTTAGCGGGAGCAGATACGCAGTATTTT.